The clone carrying this T cell receptor delta chain occurred many times. The antigen remains unidentified. The TCRdb protein comes from a much larger clone and disagrees with this DNA's translation at residue 13, likely due to a read error; the protein given here is derived from the DNA. The sample is drawn from a study of γδ T cells in repeated Plasmodium falciparum infection. In the study overall: Malian children with intense seasonal malaria exposure were compared with matched Australian children.

TCRdb re-called the multiplex PCR reads with CATT. Here the sample spans roughly 90,000 delta-chain clones, 0.95% to 1% being singletons. Bulk repertoires came from Vgamma9/Vdelta2+ or Vdelta2-negative gammadelta T cells flow-sorted from PBMC. Germline V gene lookup returns CDR1 GEAIGNYY and CDR2 EKD. The CDR3 is 16 residues long. The study, taken as a whole, reports: Vdelta2-negative gammadelta repertoires appeared less diverse and less shared in Malian than Australian children. Waves of new clonotype selection appeared after repeated controlled infections in Vdelta2-negative, largely Vdelta1+, gammadelta T cells.

The sample consisted of gamma-delta T cells from blood. This chain uses TRDV2 with TRDJ1; D is unresolved. The J gene, missing from TCRdb, was assigned here through DNA to germline matching. The TCR comes from a pool of human donors (malaria-infected and uninfected, not separated). The CDR3 coding sequence is TGTGCCTGTGACACCATTCAAGGTCTAGGGACCGATGAACTCATCTTT. Its protein is CACDTIQGLGTDELIF.